Included here is one T cell receptor (beta chain) sequence, with context. Its antigen is not identified. This sample stems from a study of siplizumab effects on memory and regulatory T cells. General study findings and limits: Significantly reduced by siplizumab was the cumulative frequency of alloreactive sequences, namely those traceable to unstimulated CD4+ memory cells. Assignment to unstimulated subsets succeeded for only a minor fraction of the alloreactive clones. Suppression by proliferating Tregs derived from siplizumab cultures was not verified.

This table comes from immunoSEQ multiplex PCR, and its TCRdb copy is limited to in-frame clones, with some not included. The table shows some 70,000 clones, with over 75% occurring only once. The CDR3 sequence is 16 residues long. CDR1 is ENHRY, CDR2 SYGVKD, per germline. V dropped 5 bases and J dropped 1 base, with 18 bases sitting between them. This sequence was found in a human donor in good health. Sequenced sample: Tregs sorted from blood. The chain employs TRBV10-3 and TRBJ2-7, with D perhaps matching TRBD1 (6 bases). CDR3 loop: CAISRGDTQSSYEQYF. Written as DNA, the CDR3 is TGTGCCATCAGTAGAGGGGACACCCAATCGTCCTACGAGCAGTACTTC.